This T cell receptor (beta chain) comes out of a study of CD8 T cells in Susac syndrome. Study in general: The sequenced Susac syndrome patients comprised more than 5 with active disease and about eight in remission. Study results and limitations: Susac CD8+ clonal expansion peaked in TEMRA cells and active patients. Total CD8+ and CD8+ TEMRA repertoires contained roughly 15 and five Susac-specific public clones, respectively.

In the case of this clonotype: The antigen is undetermined.

RNA, at about 0.5 to 1 ug, was reverse transcribed with random hexamers. Amplification of TCR beta CDR3 spanned 54 Vbeta and 13 Jbeta via immunoSEQ multiplex PCR. In TCRdb, the immunoSEQ multiplex PCR reads were re-called with MiXCR into one record per CDR3 protein. Here the sample spans 75,000 to 100,000 distinct CDR3 sequences, 85% to 95% being singletons. Germline CDR1 and CDR2: SGDLS and YYNGEE. V lost 4 bases and J 1 base, leaving 11 bases between the germline ends. There are 14 residues in the CDR3. The genes are TRBV9 and TRBJ2-5, with D maybe TRBD1 (7 bases). This TCR was recovered from a human donor with Susac syndrome. The material sequenced was CD8+ T cells from PBMCs. This CDR3 is CASSPRDSQETQYF. CDR3 DNA: TGTGCCAGCAGCCCGCGGGACAGCCAAGAGACCCAGTACTTC.